One sample yielded the 24 T cell receptor beta chains listed below, sequenced in a study of T cell responses to AZD1222 COVID-19 vaccine. Data came from immunoSEQ multiplex PCR; TCRdb stores just in-frame clones and leaves some out. In the table there are approximately 100,000 clones, more than 85% of which are singletons. Sequenced material: peripheral blood, taken on day 0 of AZD1222 vaccination. The receptors stem from an adult in good health.

The rearrangement joins TRBV6-5 to TRBJ2-7; 9 nucleotides match TRBD1. J gave up 4 bases and V 7 bases, and 8 bases lay outside the gene matches. The CDR3 length is 14 residues. Germline V gives CDR1 MNHEY, CDR2 SVGAGI. The DNA for the CDR3 is TGTGCCAGCATTCTCGACAGGGGGGGGTACGAGCAGTACTTC. Encoded protein: CASILDRGGYEQYF.

The chain carries TRBV7-8 and TRBJ1-4, with a possible D match to TRBD1 (6 bases). The V end lost 8 bases, the J end lost 8 bases, and 21 bases lay between the germline ends. Germline V gene sequence: CDR1 SGHVS, CDR2 FQNEAQ. The CDR3 is 15 amino acids. The CDR3 reads CASRPFGGREEKLFF. The CDR3 DNA sequence: TGTGCCAGCCGCCCCTTTGGGGGGCGAGAGGAAAAACTGTTTTTT.

In DNA form, the CDR3 reads TGTGCCAGCAGCCAGCTCTTTGGGACAGGAACTGAAGCTTTCTTT. Protein product: CASSQLFGTGTEAFF. This rearrangement joins TRBV7-2 to TRBJ1-1, with 8 bases identical to TRBD1. V shed 5 bases, J shed 5 bases, and the junction held 10 bases outside the gene matches. The CDR3 has 15 residues. Germline V gene lookup returns CDR1 SGHTA and CDR2 FQGNSA.

The rearrangement joins TRBV7-3 to TRBJ2-1; D possibly corresponds to TRBD1 (6 bases). V gave up 5 bases and J gave up 5 bases, with 10 bases separating them. The germline V gene has CDR1 SGHTA and CDR2 FQGTGA. The CDR3 sequence is 13 residues long. The CDR3 nucleotides are TGTGCCAGCAGCCCGACAGGAAACAATGAGCAGTTCTTC. The encoded protein is CASSPTGNNEQFF.

The rearrangement uses TRBV21-1 and TRBJ2-5; the table's D call, TRBD2, was not checked against the DNA. TRBV21-1 is labeled a pseudogene. This CDR3 region has 14 residues. The CDR3 DNA sequence: TGTGCCAGCGGACTAGCGGGAGTAGGGGAGACCCAGTACTTC. It yields the protein CASGLAGVGETQYF.

The V and J genes are TRBV5-1 and TRBJ2-5; D possibly corresponds to TRBD1 (5 bases). Germline V gene data show CDR1 as SGHRS and CDR2 as YFSETQ. V gave up 4 bases and J gave up 2 bases, with 12 bases separating them. The CDR3 has 14 amino acids. CDR3 bases: TGCGCCAGCAGCCTAAATGGACAACAAGAGACCCAGTACTTC. This codes for CASSLNGQQETQYF.

V usage is TRBV9 and J usage is TRBJ1-1; D remains ambiguous. This CDR3 region has 11 residues. Germline V gives CDR1 SGDLS, CDR2 YYNGEE. The V end was cut by 4 bases, the J end by 11 bases, with 12 bases between. CDR3 residues: CASSPQPAAFF. The CDR3 DNA follows: TGTGCCAGCAGCCCTCAGCCGGCGGCTTTCTTT.

The rearrangement uses TRBV28 and TRBJ2-7, with TRBD1 matching 7 bases. From germline, CDR1 is MDHEN and CDR2 SYDVKM. Losses at the gene ends were 6 bases for V and 4 bases for J; bases not matched to a gene: 6. This CDR3 comprises 13 residues. CDR3 loop: CASRNRDRYEQYF. CDR3 in DNA: TGTGCCAGCAGAAACCGGGACAGATACGAGCAGTACTTC.

This clone has just one count. Here the CDR3 reads CAWSPGITEAFF. DNA of the CDR3: TGTGCCTGGAGTCCGGGTATCACTGAAGCTTTCTTT. This rearrangement joins TRBV30 to TRBJ1-1; D not certain. Germline CDR1 reads GTSNPN; CDR2 reads SVGIG (reference sequence). The CDR3 spans 12 residues. V was pared by 2 bases and J by 4 bases, with 8 bases between.

The chain carries TRBV30 and TRBJ2-7; TRBD1 agrees at 9 bases. The CDR3 totals 13 residues. The ends lost 3 bases at V and 2 bases at J; junction bases unmatched: 2. From germline, CDR1 is GTSNPN and CDR2 SVGIG (reference sequence). The CDR3 region has the DNA TGTGCCTGGAGGGGGACAGGGACCTACGAGCAGTACTTC. Protein: CAWRGTGTYEQYF. The entire variable domain, with the rest obtained from reference TRBV30 and TRBJ2-7, is as follows: SQTIHQWPATLVQPVGSPLSLECTVEGTSNPNLYWYRQAAGRGLQLLFYSVGIGQISSEVPQNLSASRPQDRQFILSSKKLLLSDSGFYLCAWRGTGTYEQYFGPGTRLTVT.

V usage is TRBV27 and J usage is TRBJ1-6; no definite D call. Deletions cut 5 bases from V and 5 bases from J, with 16 bases between. This CDR3 has 16 residues. Germline V gene data show CDR1 as MNHEY and CDR2 as SMNVEV (reference sequence). The CDR3 DNA reads TGTGCCAGCAGTCTGAGATTCGGTCAACATAATTCACCCCTCCACTTT. This gives the protein CASSLRFGQHNSPLHF.

The J gene is TRBJ2-3, the V gene TRBV7-2, with 10 bases aligning to TRBD2. Germline V CDR1 and CDR2: SGHTA, FQGNSA. This CDR3 has 16 amino acids. With V trimmed by 4 bases and J by 4 bases, 8 bases remained unmatched. This chain's CDR3 is CASSSPKGLAADTQYF. The CDR3 DNA follows: TGTGCCAGCAGCTCACCCAAAGGACTAGCGGCAGATACGCAGTATTTT.

This clone was counted a single time. The chain combines TRBV7-8 with TRBJ1-2; D gene ambiguous. Looked up from germline, CDR1 is SGHVS and CDR2 is FQNEAQ. CDR3 length: 17 residues. The V gene lost 2 bases and the J gene lost 2 bases, with 18 bases spanning the gap. The CDR3 DNA is TGTGCCAGCAGCTTATTCTCCGATCCACACCTAAACTATGGCTACACCTTC. Protein sequence: CASSLFSDPHLNYGYTF.

The J gene is TRBJ2-5, the V gene TRBV7-7; D is ambiguous. Germline-derived CDR1 and CDR2 are SSHAT and FNYEAQ (reference sequence). The CDR3 runs to 12 residues. V was cut by 5 bases and J by 2 bases, with 6 bases left in between. CDR3 sequence: CASSEGQETQYF. Here the CDR3 DNA reads TGTGCCAGCAGCGAAGGGCAAGAGACCCAGTACTTC.

V and J are TRBV6-5 and TRBJ2-1, with D perhaps TRBD2 (5 bases). Trimming left V 4 bases short and J 8 bases short, with 21 bases between. This CDR3 comprises 16 residues. From germline, CDR1 is MNHEY and CDR2 SVGAGI. CDR3 region: CASSSPRGAQRHEQFF. The CDR3 nucleotides read TGTGCCAGCAGTTCCCCCCGGGGTGCTCAGCGTCATGAGCAGTTCTTC.

The CDR3, as DNA: TGTGCCAGCAGCTTTCAAGGAGGGCAGCCCCAGCATTTT. Its translation: CASSFQGGQPQHF. J is TRBJ1-5 and V is TRBV7-2; D unresolved. CDR3 length: 13 amino acids. Germline CDR1 SGHTA, CDR2 FQGNSA. Trimming removed 3 bases from V and 7 bases from J, with 10 bases in between.

The V call is TRBV6-5, the J call TRBJ1-1; D remains ambiguous. This CDR3 has 11 residues. Germline CDR1 is MNHEY and CDR2 is SVGAGI. Trimming shortened V by 7 bases and J by 11 bases, and 14 bases separated the two germline ends. For the CDR3, the DNA is TGTGCCAGCAAAACGGTGGGTTTGGCTTTCTTT. Its protein is CASKTVGLAFF.

The chain carries TRBV2 and TRBJ1-1; 9 nucleotides agree with TRBD1. Germline CDR1 reads SNHLY; CDR2 reads FYNNEI. The length of the CDR3 is 13 residues. The trim removed 8 bases at V and 4 bases at J, leaving 5 bases unmatched. The CDR3 loop reads CASGADRGTEAFF. The DNA of the CDR3 is TGTGCCAGCGGGGCGGACAGGGGCACTGAAGCTTTCTTT.

This rearrangement joins TRBV29-1 to TRBJ2-1; TRBD1 matches at 9 bases. The CDR3 contains 12 residues. Losses at the gene ends were 5 bases for V and 6 bases for J; bases not matched to a gene: 2. Germline CDR1 SQVTM, CDR2 ANQGSEA. The CDR3 loop is CSVSQGANEQFF. CDR3 bases: TGCAGCGTTTCACAGGGGGCCAATGAGCAGTTCTTC.

The chain joins TRBV19 to TRBJ1-2; maybe TRBD1 (5 bases). V lost 3 bases and J 5 bases, leaving 13 bases between the germline ends. Germline CDR1 and CDR2: LNHDA and SQIVND (reference sequence). The CDR3 is made up of 14 amino acids. For the CDR3, the DNA is TGTGCCAGTAGTATGCCCGACAGAATTTATGGCTACACCTTC. As protein: CASSMPDRIYGYTF.

This clone was detected a few times. The CDR3 sequence is CAWSVPIVGSYEQYF. The CDR3 DNA follows: TGTGCCTGGAGTGTACCGATAGTAGGGTCCTACGAGCAGTACTTC. The chain combines TRBV30 with TRBJ2-7; no reliable D call. The V and J ends lost 0 bases and 1 base respectively, with 13 bases between them. The CDR3 totals 15 residues. The germline CDR1 and CDR2 sequences are GTSNPN and SVGIG (reference sequence).

The chain recombines TRBV11-3 with TRBJ1-1, with D perhaps TRBD1 (6 bases). Between the trimmed V and J ends, which lost 5 bases and 5 bases, there was a span of 12 bases. CDR1 and CDR2 from the germline V gene are SGHNT and YENEEA. The CDR3 spans 13 residues. Written as DNA, the CDR3 is TGTGCCAGCAGCCATTACAGGGAAACTGAAGCTTTCTTT. It translates to CASSHYRETEAFF.

This chain connects TRBV30 to TRBJ1-4, with D possibly matching TRBD1 (6 bases). CDR3 length: 14 residues. V shed 3 bases and J shed 0 bases, with 8 bases lying between them. Germline V gives CDR1 GTSNPN, CDR2 SVGIG (reference sequence). CDR3 sequence: CAWRGAATNEKLFF. In DNA, the CDR3 is TGTGCCTGGAGGGGGGCAGCAACTAATGAAAAACTGTTTTTT.

The chain uses TRBV11-2 and TRBJ2-5, with D possibly being TRBD1 (6 bases). The V gene's germline CDR1 is SGHAT and CDR2 FQNNGV. The CDR3 is 15 amino acids. Deletions cut 0 bases from V and 1 base from J, with 9 bases between. CDR3 protein: CASSLDVDSQETQYF. DNA of the CDR3: TGTGCCAGCAGCTTAGATGTGGACAGCCAAGAGACCCAGTACTTC.